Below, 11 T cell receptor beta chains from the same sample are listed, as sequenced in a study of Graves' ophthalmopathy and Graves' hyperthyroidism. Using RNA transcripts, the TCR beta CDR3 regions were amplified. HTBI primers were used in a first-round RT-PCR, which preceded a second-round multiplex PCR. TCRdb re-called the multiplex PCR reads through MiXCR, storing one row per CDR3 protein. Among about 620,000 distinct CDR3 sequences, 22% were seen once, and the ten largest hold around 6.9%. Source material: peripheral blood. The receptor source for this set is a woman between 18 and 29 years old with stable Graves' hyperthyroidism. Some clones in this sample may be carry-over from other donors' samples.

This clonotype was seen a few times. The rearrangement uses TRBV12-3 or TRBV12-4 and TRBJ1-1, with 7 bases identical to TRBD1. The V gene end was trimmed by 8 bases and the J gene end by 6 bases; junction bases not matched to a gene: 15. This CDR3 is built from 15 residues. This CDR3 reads CASSHPSGGSSEAFF. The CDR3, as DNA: TGTGCCAGCTCTCACCCATCAGGGGGATCCTCTGAAGCTTTCTTT.

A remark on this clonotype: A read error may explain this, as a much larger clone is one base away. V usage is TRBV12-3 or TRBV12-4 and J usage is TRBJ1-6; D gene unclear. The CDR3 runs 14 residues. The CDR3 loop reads CASSISRHNSHLHF. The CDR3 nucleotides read TGTGCCAGCAGCATCTCCAGGCATAATTCACACCTCCACTTT.

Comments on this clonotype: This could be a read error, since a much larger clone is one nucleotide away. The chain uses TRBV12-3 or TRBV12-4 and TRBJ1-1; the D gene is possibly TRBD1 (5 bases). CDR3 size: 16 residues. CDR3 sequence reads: CASSPYQTEVNTEACF. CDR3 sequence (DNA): TGTGCCAGCAGCCCCTACCAGACAGAAGTAAACACTGAAGCTTGCTTT.

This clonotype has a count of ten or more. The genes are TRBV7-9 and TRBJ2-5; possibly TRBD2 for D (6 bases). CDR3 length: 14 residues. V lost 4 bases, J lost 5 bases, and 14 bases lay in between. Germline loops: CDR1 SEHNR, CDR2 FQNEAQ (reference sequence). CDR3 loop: CASSSGDRGETQYF. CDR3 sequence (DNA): TGTGCCAGCAGCTCAGGAGACCGGGGGGAGACCCAGTACTTC.

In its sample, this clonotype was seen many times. CDR3 sequence (DNA): TGTGCCAGTAGCGACAGGGGCGGGAACACTGAAGCTTTCTTT. The encoded protein is CASSDRGGNTEAFF. The genes are TRBV2 and TRBJ1-1; 8 nucleotides match TRBD1. V lost 9 bases, J lost 1 base, and 7 bases stayed unmatched. Germline CDR1 and CDR2: SNHLY and FYNNEI. The CDR3 extends over 14 amino acids. The whole variable domain, remainder taken from reference TRBV2 and TRBJ1-1, is EPEVTQTPSHQVTQMGQEVILRCVPISNHLYFYWYRQILGQKVEFLVSFYNNEISEKSEIFDDQFSVERPDGSNFTLKIRSTKLEDSAMYFCASSDRGGNTEAFFGQGTRLTVV.

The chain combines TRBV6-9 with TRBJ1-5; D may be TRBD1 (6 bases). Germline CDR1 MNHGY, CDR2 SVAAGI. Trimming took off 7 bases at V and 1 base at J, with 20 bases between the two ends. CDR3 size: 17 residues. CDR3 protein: CASTERRKGDSNQPQHF. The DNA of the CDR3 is TGTGCCAGCACCGAGAGGAGGAAGGGGGACAGCAATCAGCCCCAGCATTTT.

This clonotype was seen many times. The CDR3 region has the DNA TGTGCCACCCGGGACCCAAAGGTCGTCTACGAGCAGTACTTC. Translation: CATRDPKVVYEQYF. The gene calls are TRBV10-3 and TRBJ2-7; D assignment may be TRBD1 or TRBD2 (5 bases each). Trimming removed 10 bases at V and 3 bases at J, with 19 bases between. Germline assignment: CDR1 ENHRY and CDR2 SYGVKD. The CDR3 loop spans 14 amino acids.

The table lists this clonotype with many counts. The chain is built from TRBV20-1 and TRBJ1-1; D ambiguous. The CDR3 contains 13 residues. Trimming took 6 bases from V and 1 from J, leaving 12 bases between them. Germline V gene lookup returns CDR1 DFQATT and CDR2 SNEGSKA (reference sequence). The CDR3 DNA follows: TGCAGTGCGCCCAACCAAGCGAACACTGAAGCTTTCTTT. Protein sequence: CSAPNQANTEAFF.

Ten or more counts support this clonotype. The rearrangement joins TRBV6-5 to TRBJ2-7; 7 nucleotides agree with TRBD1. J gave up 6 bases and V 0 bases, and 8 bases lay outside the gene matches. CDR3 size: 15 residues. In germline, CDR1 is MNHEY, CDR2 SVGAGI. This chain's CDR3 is CASSYSPRTGGEQYF. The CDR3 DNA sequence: TGTGCCAGCAGTTACTCGCCCAGGACAGGTGGCGAGCAGTACTTC.

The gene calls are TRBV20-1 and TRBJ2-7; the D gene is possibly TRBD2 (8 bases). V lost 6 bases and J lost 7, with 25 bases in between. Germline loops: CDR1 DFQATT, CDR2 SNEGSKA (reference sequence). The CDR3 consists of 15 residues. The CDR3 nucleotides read TGCAGTGCCCCAGGGGACAGCGGGAGTGCCGGGGAGCAGTACTTC. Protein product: CSAPGDSGSAGEQYF.

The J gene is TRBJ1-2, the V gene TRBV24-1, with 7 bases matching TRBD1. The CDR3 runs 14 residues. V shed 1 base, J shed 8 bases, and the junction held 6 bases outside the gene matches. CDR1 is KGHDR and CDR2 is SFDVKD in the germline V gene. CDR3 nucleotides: TGTGCCACCAGTGATTTTGACAGGGTCTACGGCTACACCTTC. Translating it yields CATSDFDRVYGYTF.